This T cell receptor beta chain appears in the sequencing data of a study of blood T cell repertoires in COVID-19. At the level of the study: T cells, B-cell-depleted T cells, or PBMCs provided the cDNA or gDNA that served as material.

CDR1 is SGHVS and CDR2 is FNYEAQ in the germline V gene. The CDR3 has 14 amino acids. V shed 4 bases, J shed 2 bases, and the junction held 5 bases outside the gene matches. As processed by the authors: It was from reference gene primer amplification that nucleated cell counts were estimated. Sequencing used immunoSEQ multiplex PCR; TCRdb keeps in-frame clones, though not all of them. The V and J calls and clone size come from that table; D and trimming were worked out from the DNA. The table has 90,000 or so clones, approximately 87% seen once. The sequence was collected from a human donor in a cohort sampled during active COVID-19. Sequenced: peripheral blood. The chain carries TRBV7-6 and TRBJ2-7, with 7 bases lining up with TRBD1. CDR3 nucleotide sequence: TGTGCCAGCAGCTACGACAGGGTCCCCTACGAGCAGTACTTC. It codes for CASSYDRVPYEQYF.